This TCR beta chain was observed in a study of T cells in Graves' hyperthyroidism and ophthalmopathy. Patients were aged 18 to 65, had disease duration under 2 months, and had newly diagnosed hyperthyroidism. Not enrolled were patients with uncontrolled infection, other autoimmune disease, pregnancy or lactation. Germline-derived CDR1 and CDR2 are SGDLS and YYNGEE. V was cut by 0 bases and J by 0 bases, with 10 bases left in between. The CDR3 length is 16 residues. The investigators amplified TCR beta CDR3 regions from RNA transcripts. The study used the HTBI primer set for a first-round RT-PCR of the TCR CDR3. One entry per CDR3 protein, called by TCRdb with MiXCR from the multiplex PCR reads. The profile shows approximately 630,000 distinct CDR3 sequences, roughly 17% of them singletons. In its sample, this clonotype was seen a few times.

The clonotype comes from a young woman with Graves' hyperthyroidism. This chain uses TRBV9 with TRBJ1-3; D unclear. Sequenced sample: blood. This chain's CDR3 is CASSVEYYPSGNTIYF. CDR3 nucleotide sequence: TGTGCCAGCAGCGTAGAGTACTACCCCTCTGGAAACACCATATATTTT.